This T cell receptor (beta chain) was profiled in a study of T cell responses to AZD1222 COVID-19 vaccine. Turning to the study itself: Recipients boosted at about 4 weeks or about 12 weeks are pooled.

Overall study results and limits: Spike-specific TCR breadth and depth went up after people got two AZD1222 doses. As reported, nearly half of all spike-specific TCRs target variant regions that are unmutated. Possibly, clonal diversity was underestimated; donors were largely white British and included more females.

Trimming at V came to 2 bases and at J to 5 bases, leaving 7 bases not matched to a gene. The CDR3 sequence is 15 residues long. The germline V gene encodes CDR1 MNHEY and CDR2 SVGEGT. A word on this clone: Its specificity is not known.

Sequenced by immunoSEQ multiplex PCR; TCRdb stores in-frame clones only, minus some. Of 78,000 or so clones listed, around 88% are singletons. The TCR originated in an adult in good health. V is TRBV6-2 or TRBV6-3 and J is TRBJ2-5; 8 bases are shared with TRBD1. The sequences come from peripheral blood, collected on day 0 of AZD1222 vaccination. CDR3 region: CASSYVRQGAETQYF. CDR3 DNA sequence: TGTGCCAGCAGTTACGTGCGGCAGGGGGCGGAGACCCAGTACTTC.